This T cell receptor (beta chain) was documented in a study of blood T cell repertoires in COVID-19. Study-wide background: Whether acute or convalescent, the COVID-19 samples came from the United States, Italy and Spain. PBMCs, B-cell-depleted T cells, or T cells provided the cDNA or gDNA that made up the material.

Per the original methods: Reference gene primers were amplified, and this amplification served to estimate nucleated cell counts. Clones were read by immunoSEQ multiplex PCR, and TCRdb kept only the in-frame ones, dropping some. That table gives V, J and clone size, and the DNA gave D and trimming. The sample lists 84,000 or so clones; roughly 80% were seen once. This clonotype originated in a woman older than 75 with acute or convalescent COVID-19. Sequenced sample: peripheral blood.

In nucleotides, the CDR3 is TGCGCCAGCAGCAAGGGACAGGGGGAGAATGAGCAGTTCTTC. Translation gives CASSKGQGENEQFF. The gene calls are TRBV10-1 and TRBJ2-1, with 11 positions matching TRBD1. Trimming removed 6 bases from V and 7 bases from J; junction bases left unmatched: 5. The CDR3 totals 14 residues. CDR1 is WNHNN, CDR2 SYGVQD, per germline (reference sequence).